This TCR beta chain comes out of a study of metastatic and nonmetastatic thyroid tumors (TCRdb year 2020). As for the study more broadly: Repertoires were compared across peripheral blood and tumor or nodule tissue samples from malignant and benign thyroid patients.

About this clone itself: It has no known antigen specificity. No base quality information exists; no much larger clone differs at one position.

V and J are trimmed by 0 bases and 4 bases, and the gene matches miss 6 bases of the junction. From the cysteine through the phenylalanine, the CDR3 covers 16 amino acids. Of the read, only the CDR3 DNA is kept; its 48 bases are in frame from base 1. CDR1 and CDR2 (LGHNA, YNFKEQ) derive from the germline V gene. What the study reported, not specific to this receptor: TCR beta diversity was reported as significantly higher in malignant tumors than in benign nodules, in both blood and tumor samples.

No treatment had been received by any patient before thyroid surgery. Patient clinical samples collected from the early 2010s to the late 2010s were retrospectively analysed using T-cell receptor beta sequencing. The library was made by PCR. The instrument given in TCRdb is Illumina HiSeq 4000. High-throughput sequencing was used to profile the TCR beta-chain CDR3 region of every patient. The authors processed their data as follows. The researchers built a classifier to tell apart papillary thyroid cancer patients with distant metastasis, based on CDR3 differences among clinicopathological groups. To measure repertoire diversity the researchers used the Shannon index, while the Morisita-Horn index served to gauge how similar the tumor and blood repertoires were. TCRdb reworked the public reads: Q25 trimming with fastp, MiXCR clone assembly, productive beta chains retained. TCRdb's processing, not the authors' own work, is the source of the V and J calls. The sample yields approximately 60,000 clones; 30% were counted once. About 16% of the sample rests with the top ten.

The clonotype originates from a female donor with papillary thyroid cancer or a benign thyroid nodule (not recorded which). Some clones in this sample may be carry-over from other donors' samples. Sequenced material: blood. The V and J segments used are TRBV4-2 and TRBJ2-7, with 10 junctional bases fitting TRBD2. The CDR3 corresponds to CASSQDFSSGSYEQYF. The DNA sequence is as follows: TGTGCCAGCAGCCAAGATTTTTCTAGCGGGAGTTACGAGCAGTACTTC.